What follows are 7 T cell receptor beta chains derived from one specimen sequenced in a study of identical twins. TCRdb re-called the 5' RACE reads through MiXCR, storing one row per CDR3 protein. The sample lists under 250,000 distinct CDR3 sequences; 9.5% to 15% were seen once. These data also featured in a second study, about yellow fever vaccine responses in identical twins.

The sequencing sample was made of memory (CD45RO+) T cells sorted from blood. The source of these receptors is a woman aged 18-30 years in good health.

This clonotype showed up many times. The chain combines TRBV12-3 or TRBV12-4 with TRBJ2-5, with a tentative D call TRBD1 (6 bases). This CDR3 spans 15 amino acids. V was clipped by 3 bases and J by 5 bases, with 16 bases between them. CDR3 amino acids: CASSLGMGARETQYF. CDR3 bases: TGTGCCAGCAGTTTGGGGATGGGGGCCAGGGAGACCCAGTACTTC.

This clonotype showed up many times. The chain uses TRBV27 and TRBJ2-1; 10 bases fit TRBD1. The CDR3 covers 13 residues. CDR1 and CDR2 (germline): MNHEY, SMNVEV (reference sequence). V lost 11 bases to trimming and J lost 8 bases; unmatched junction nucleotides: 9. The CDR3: CAAAGTGVHEQFF. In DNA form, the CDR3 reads TGTGCCGCCGCCGGGACAGGGGTGCATGAGCAGTTCTTC.

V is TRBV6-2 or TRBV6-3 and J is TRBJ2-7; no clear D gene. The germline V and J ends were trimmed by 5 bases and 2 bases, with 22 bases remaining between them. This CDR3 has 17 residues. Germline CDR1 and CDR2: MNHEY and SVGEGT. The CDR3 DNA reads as TGTGCCAGCAGTCTGCAGAGCTCCTCCCTCAAACCCTACGAGCAGTACTTC. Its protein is CASSLQSSSLKPYEQYF.

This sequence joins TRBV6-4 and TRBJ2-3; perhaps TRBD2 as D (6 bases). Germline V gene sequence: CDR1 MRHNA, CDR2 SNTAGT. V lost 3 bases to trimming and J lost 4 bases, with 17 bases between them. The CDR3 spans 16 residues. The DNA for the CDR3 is TGTGCCAGCAGTGAGGCGGCGGGATCGGGGGCAGATACGCAGTATTTT. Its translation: CASSEAAGSGADTQYF.

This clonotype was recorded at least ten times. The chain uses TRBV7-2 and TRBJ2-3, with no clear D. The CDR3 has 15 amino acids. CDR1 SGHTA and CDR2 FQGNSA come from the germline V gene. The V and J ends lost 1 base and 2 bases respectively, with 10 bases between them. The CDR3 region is CASSLGRVYTDTQYF. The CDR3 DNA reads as TGTGCCAGCAGCTTAGGCCGCGTATACACAGATACGCAGTATTTT.

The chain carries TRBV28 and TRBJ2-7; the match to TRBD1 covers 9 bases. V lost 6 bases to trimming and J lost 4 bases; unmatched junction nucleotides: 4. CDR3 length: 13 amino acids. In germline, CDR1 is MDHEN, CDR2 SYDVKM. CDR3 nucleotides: TGTGCCAGCAGGCGGACAGGGGTTTACGAGCAGTACTTC. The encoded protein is CASRRTGVYEQYF.

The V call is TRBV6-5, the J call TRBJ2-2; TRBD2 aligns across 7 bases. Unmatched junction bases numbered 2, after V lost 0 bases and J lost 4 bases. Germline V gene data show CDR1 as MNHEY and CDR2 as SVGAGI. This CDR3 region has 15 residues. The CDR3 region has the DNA TGTGCCAGCAGTTACTCGACGGGGGGCACCGGGGAGCTGTTTTTT. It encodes CASSYSTGGTGELFF.